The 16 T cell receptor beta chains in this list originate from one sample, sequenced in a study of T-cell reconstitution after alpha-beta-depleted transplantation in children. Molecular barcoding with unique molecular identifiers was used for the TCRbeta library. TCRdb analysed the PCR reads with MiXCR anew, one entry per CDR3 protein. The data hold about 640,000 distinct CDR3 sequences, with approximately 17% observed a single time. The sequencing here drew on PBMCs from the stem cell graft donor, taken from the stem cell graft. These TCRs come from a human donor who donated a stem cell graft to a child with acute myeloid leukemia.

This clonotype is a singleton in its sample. CDR3 sequence reads: CASSLRTGSSSYNEQFF. The CDR3 nucleotides are TGTGCCAGCAGCTTAAGGACAGGATCGAGCTCCTACAATGAGCAGTTCTTC. This rearrangement joins TRBV7-2 to TRBJ2-1, with 7 nucleotides matching TRBD1. In germline, CDR1 is SGHTA, CDR2 FQGNSA. This CDR3 contains 17 residues. Trimming at V came to 2 bases and at J to 0 bases, leaving 7 bases not matched to a gene. Full variable domain (rest looked up from reference TRBV7-2 and TRBJ2-1): GAGVSQSPSNKVTEKGKDVELRCDPISGHTALYWYRQSLGQGLEFLIYFQGNSAPDKSGLPSDRFSAERTGGSVSTLTIQRTQQEDSAVYLCASSLRTGSSSYNEQFFGPGTRLTVL.

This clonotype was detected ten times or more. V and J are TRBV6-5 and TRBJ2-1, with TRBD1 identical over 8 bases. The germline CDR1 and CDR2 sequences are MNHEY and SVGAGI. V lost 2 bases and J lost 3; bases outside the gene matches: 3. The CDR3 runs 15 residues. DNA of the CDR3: TGTGCCAGCAGTTACCGGGACAGGATCTACAATGAGCAGTTCTTC. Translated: CASSYRDRIYNEQFF.

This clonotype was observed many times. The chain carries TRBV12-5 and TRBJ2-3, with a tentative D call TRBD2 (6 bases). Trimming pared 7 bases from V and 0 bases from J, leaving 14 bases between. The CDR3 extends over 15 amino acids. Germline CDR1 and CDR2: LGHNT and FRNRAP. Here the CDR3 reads CASAPGLSSTDTQYF. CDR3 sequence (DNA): TGTGCTAGTGCCCCGGGACTGTCTAGCACAGATACGCAGTATTTT. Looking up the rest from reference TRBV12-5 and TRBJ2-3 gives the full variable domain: DARVTQTPRHKVTEMGQEVTMRCQPILGHNTVFWYRQTMMQGLELLAYFRNRAPLDDSGMPKDRFSAEMPDATLATLKIQPSEPRDSAVYFCASAPGLSSTDTQYFGPGTRLTVL.

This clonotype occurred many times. The CDR3 sequence: CASSQAAADTQYF. CDR3 nucleotide sequence: TGCGCCAGCAGCCAAGCGGCAGCAGATACGCAGTATTTT. The chain combines TRBV4-3 with TRBJ2-3; D is uncertain. The V end was cut by 1 base, the J end by 4 bases, with 6 bases between. Germline V gene lookup returns CDR1 LGHNA and CDR2 YSLEER. This CDR3 spans 13 amino acids.

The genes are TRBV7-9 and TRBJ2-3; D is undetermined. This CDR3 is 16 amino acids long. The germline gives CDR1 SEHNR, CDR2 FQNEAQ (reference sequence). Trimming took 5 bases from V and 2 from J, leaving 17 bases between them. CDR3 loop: CASSPARPSNTDTQYF. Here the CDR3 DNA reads TGTGCCAGCAGCCCAGCCCGACCTTCCAACACAGATACGCAGTATTTT.

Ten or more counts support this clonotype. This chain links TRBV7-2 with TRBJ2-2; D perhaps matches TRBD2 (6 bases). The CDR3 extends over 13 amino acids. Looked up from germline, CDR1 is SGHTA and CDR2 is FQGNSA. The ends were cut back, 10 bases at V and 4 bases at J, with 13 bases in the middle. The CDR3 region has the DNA TGTGCCAAGACTAGTAGACGCACCGGGGAGCTGTTTTTT. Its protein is CAKTSRRTGELFF. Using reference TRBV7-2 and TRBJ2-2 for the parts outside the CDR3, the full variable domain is GAGVSQSPSNKVTEKGKDVELRCDPISGHTALYWYRQSLGQGLEFLIYFQGNSAPDKSGLPSDRFSAERTGGSVSTLTIQRTQQEDSAVYLCAKTSRRTGELFFGEGSRLTVL.

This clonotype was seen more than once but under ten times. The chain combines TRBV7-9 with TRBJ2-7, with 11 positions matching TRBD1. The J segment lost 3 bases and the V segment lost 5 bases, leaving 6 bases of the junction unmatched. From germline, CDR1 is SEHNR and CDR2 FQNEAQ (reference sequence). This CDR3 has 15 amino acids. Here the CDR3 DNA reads TGTGCCAGCAGCACAGGGACAGGGGGATTCTACGAGCAGTACTTC. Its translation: CASSTGTGGFYEQYF.

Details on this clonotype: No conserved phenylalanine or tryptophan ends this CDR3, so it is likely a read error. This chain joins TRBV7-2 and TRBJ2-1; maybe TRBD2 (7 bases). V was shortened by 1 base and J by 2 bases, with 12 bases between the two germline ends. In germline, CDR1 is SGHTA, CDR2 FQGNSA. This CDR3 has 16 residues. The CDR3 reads CASSLDPGGPYNEQFV. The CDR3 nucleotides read TGTGCCAGCAGCTTAGATCCCGGGGGGCCCTACAATGAGCAGTTCGTC.

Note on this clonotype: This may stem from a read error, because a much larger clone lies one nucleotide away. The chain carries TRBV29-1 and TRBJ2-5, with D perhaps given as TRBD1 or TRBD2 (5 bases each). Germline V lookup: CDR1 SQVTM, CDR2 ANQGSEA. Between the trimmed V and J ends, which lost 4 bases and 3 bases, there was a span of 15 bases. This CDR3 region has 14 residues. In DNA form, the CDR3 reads TGCAGCGTTGCGGGACGGGGAGAGAAAGAGACCCAGTACTTC. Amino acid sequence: CSVAGRGEKETQYF. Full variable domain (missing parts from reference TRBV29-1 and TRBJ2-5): SAVISQKPSRDICQRGTSLTIQCQVDSQVTMMFWYRQQPGQSLTLIATANQGSEATYESGFVIDKFPISRPNLTFSTLTVSNMSPEDSSIYLCSVAGRGEKETQYFGPGTRLLVL.

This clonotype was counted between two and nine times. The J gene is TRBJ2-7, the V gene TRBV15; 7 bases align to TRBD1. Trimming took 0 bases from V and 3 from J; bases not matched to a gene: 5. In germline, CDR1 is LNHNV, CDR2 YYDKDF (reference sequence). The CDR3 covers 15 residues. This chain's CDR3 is CATSRDPGQFYEQYF. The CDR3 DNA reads TGTGCCACCAGCAGAGATCCGGGACAGTTCTACGAGCAGTACTTC.

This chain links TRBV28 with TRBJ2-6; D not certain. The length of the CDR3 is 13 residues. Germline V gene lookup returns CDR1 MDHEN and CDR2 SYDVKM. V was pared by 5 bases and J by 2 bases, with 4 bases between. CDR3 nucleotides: TGTGCCAGCAGTCAACCTGGGGCCAACGTCCTGACTTTC. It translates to CASSQPGANVLTF.

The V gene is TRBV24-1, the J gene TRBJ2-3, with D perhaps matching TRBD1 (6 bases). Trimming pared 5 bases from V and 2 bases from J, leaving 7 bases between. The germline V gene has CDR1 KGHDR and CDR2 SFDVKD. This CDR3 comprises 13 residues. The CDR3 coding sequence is TGTGCCACCAGTGGGGACATCACAGATACGCAGTATTTT. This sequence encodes CATSGDITDTQYF.

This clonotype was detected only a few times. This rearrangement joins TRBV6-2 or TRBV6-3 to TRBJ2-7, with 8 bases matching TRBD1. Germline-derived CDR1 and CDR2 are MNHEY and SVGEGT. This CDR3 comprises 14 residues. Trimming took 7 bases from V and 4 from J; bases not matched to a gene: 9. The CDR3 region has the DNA TGTGCCAGCACCCTAGGACAGGGCGCGTACGAGCAGTACGTC. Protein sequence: CASTLGQGAYEQYV.

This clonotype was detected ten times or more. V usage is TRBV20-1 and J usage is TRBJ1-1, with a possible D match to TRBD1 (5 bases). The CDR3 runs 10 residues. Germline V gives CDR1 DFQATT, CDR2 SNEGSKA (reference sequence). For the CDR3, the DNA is TGCAGCGGGGGAAGCACTGAAGCTTTCTTT. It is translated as CSGGSTEAFF.

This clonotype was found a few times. CDR3 bases: TGTGCCAGCAGTAAACTTGGGGTCAATCAGCCCCAGCATTTT. It translates to CASSKLGVNQPQHF. The rearrangement uses TRBV28 and TRBJ1-5; D not certain. Trimming removed 5 bases at V and 3 bases at J, with 11 bases between. Germline lookup yields CDR1 MDHEN and CDR2 SYDVKM. The CDR3 runs to 14 residues.

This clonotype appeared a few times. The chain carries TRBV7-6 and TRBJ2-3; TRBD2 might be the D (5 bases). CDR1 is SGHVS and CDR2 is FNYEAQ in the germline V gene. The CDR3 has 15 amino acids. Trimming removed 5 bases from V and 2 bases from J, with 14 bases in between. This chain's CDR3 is CASSTRGIVTDTQYF. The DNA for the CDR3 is TGTGCCAGCAGCACAAGAGGGATTGTCACAGATACGCAGTATTTT.